Below, 5 T cell receptor beta chains from the same sample are listed, as sequenced in a study of T cells in women clearing cervical HPV infection. Sequencing used immunoSEQ multiplex PCR; TCRdb keeps in-frame clones, though not all of them. The sample table sets out about 46,000 clones. Material for sequencing was blood buffy coat. Every receptor here comes from a woman aged 18 to 69 with a cervical HPV16 infection that either progressed to CIN3+ or cleared (not recorded which).

Turning to this clone: The DNA ends 3 residues before the CDR3 does, and the rest of the CDR3 is filled in from the germline J gene. V and J are TRBV30 and TRBJ2-3; D is unclear. Germline loops: CDR1 GTSNPN, CDR2 SVGIG (reference sequence). V was cut by 3 bases and J by 4 bases, with 5 bases left in between. There are 11 residues in the CDR3. The covered CDR3 bases are TGTGCCTGGAGAGGGCCAGATACG. This encodes CAWRGPDT. The whole CDR3 sequence reads CAWRGPDTQYF.

On this clone itself: The CDR3 end lies 3 residues beyond the end of the read and is filled in from the germline J gene. The rearrangement joins TRBV29-1 to TRBJ2-1, with 7 bases matching TRBD2. The V gene's germline CDR1 is SQVTM and CDR2 ANQGSEA. The CDR3 spans 14 residues. V was pared by 1 base and J by 8 bases, with 8 bases of the junction left unmatched. The covered CDR3 bases are TGCAGCGTTGAAGGCGGGAGATTAACCCATGAG. Its translation: CSVEGGRLTHE. The whole CDR3 is CSVEGGRLTHEQFF.

CDR3 loop: CASSELRETQYF. Incomplete CDR3 DNA: TGTGCCAGCAGTGAATTGCGGGAGACC. V usage is TRBV6-1 and J usage is TRBJ2-5, with D unclear. The read finishes 3 residues shy of the CDR3 end, and the germline J gene is used to complete it. V lost 2 bases to trimming and J lost 5 bases, with 6 bases between them. The germline CDR1 and CDR2 sequences are MNHNS and SASEGT. The CDR3 runs to 12 residues.

Notes on this clone: The observed sequence ends 3 residues before the CDR3 terminus, with the missing tail filled in from the germline J gene. V and J are TRBV7-3 and TRBJ1-4; D possibly corresponds to TRBD1 (5 bases). The CDR3 is 19 amino acids. Germline V gene data show CDR1 as SGHTA and CDR2 as FQGTGA. Partial CDR3 DNA: TGTGCCAGCAGCTTAAGCGGCCTTCCGGGCGGCTCTGGGGCCAACGTA. It yields the protein CASSLSGLPGGSGANV. The whole CDR3 protein is CASSLSGLPGGSGANVLFF.

Turning to this clone: The read falls 3 residues short of the CDR3 end, and the missing part is taken from the germline J gene. The chain uses TRBV20-1 and TRBJ1-2; 9 bases are a match to TRBD1. This CDR3 comprises 13 residues. The V gene's germline CDR1 is DFQATT and CDR2 SNEGSKA (reference sequence). The CDR3 reads CSAIPGQGIGYTF. The sequenced part of the CDR3 DNA is TGCAGTGCAATACCGGGACAGGGTATAGGC.